This entry describes one T cell receptor beta chain. Antigen unknown. Germline V gene data show CDR1 as MNHNY and CDR2 as SVGAGI (reference sequence). The V and J ends lost 10 bases and 5 bases, in that order; junction bases with no gene match: 8. This CDR3 is built from 13 residues. Noted treatment: about 20 received Ad26.COV2.S at low or high dose, single or two shots; about 5 received placebo; per-sample allocation not given. Vaccine and placebo recipients were sampled on day 63 after the first injection. The individual, an adult aged 18-55 years, was a donor in Boston. Sequencing was performed with immunoSEQ multiplex PCR; in TCRdb, only in-frame clones are kept and a portion is missing. The repertoire includes roughly 460,000 clones, 70% to 90% of them detected once, and over 1.5% sits in the top ten. The sample belongs to a study of Ad26.COV2.S vaccination and SARS-CoV-2 variants. Study-wide results and limits: Breadth and depth estimates from TCRs may understate total T cell responses.

The receptor was isolated from a person aged 18 to 59 who received the Ad26.COV2.S COVID-19 vaccine or a placebo. This sample comprised peripheral blood, obtained in a trial of Ad26.COV2.S vaccine versus placebo. V is TRBV6-6 and J is TRBJ2-5; TRBD2 agrees at 9 bases. The CDR3 nucleotides are TGTGCCACTCGAGCGGGGGGATCGGAGACCCAGTACTTC. This encodes CATRAGGSETQYF.